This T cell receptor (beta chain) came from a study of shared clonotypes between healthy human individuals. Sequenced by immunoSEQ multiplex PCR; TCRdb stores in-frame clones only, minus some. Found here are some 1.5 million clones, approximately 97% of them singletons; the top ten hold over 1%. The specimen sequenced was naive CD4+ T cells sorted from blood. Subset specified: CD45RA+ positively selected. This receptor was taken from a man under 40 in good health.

CDR3: CANGAGNTEAFF. Written as DNA, the CDR3 is TGTGCTAATGGGGCGGGCAACACTGAAGCTTTCTTT. V gene TRBV28 combines with J gene TRBJ1-1; D possibly corresponds to TRBD1 (5 bases). The CDR3 loop spans 12 amino acids. Germline lookup yields CDR1 MDHEN and CDR2 SYDVKM.